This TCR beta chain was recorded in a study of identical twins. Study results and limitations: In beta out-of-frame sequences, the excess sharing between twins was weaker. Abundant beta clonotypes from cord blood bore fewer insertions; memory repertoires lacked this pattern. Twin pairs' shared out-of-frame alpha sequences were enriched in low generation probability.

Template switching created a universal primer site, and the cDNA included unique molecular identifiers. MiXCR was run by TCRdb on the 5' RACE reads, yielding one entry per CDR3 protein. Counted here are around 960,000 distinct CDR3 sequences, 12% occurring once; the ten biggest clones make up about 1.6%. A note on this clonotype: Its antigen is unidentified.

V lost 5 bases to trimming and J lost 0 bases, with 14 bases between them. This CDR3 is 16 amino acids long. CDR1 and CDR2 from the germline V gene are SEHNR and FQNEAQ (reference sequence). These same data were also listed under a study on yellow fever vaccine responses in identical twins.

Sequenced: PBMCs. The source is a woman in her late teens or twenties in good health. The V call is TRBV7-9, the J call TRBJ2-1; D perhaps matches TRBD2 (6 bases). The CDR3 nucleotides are TGTGCCAGCAGCACCGAGGAGGAGGGCTCCTACAATGAGCAGTTCTTC. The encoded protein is CASSTEEEGSYNEQFF.